This is a list of T cell receptor beta chains from one sample in a study of blood T cell repertoires in COVID-19. TCRdb's copy holds only in-frame clones and misses some; the assay was immunoSEQ multiplex PCR. The table shows 80,000 to 100,000 clones, with roughly nine tenths occurring only once. The sequenced material came from peripheral blood. Every receptor here comes from a woman aged 45-65 years with active or convalescent COVID-19. Both conserved end residues are part of each CDR3. D genes are given only for firm matches. Some rows have no size entry. The others give once, few or many, or a class for an expanded clone.

>few|NA|TRBJ1-1|16|TRBV7-9
TGTGCCAGCAGCTGGTATCATTCAGGCGTGAACACTGAAGCTTTCTTT
CASSWYHSGVNTEAFF
>NA|NA|TRBJ2-2|14|TRBV6-4
TGTGCCAGCAGACAACAGCCTAATAACGGGGAGCTGTTTTTT
CASRQQPNNGELFF
>NA|NA|TRBJ2-7|13|TRBV3-1/TRBV3-2
TGTGCCAGCAGCAGCCGAGTAAACTACGAGCAGTACTTC
CASSSRVNYEQYF
>once|TRBD1|TRBJ2-5|16|TRBV19
TGTGCCAGTTCTTACGAGGGACAGGTCACGAAAGAGACCCAGTACTTC
CASSYEGQVTKETQYF
>NA|TRBD2|TRBJ2-3|14|TRBV24-1
TGTGCCACCAGCTCTAGCGGGGGGTTGGATACGCAGTATTTT
CATSSSGGLDTQYF
>NA|TRBD1|TRBJ2-1|15|TRBV2
TGTGCCAGCATCATGGGACAGCTCAGGATAAATGAGCAGTTCTTC
CASIMGQLRINEQFF
>NA|NA|TRBJ2-3|14|TRBV7-9
TGTGCCAGCAATAGAGTGGGGAGCGCAGATACGCAGTATTTT
CASNRVGSADTQYF
>NA|TRBD1|TRBJ2-1|13|TRBV29-1
TGCAGCGTCGGAGGGGGACAGGGCAGTGAGCAGTTCTTC
CSVGGGQGSEQFF
>NA|NA|TRBJ2-7|13|TRBV5-1
TGCGCCAGCAGCCCGGGTGAAGCCTACGAGCAGTACTTC
CASSPGEAYEQYF
>NA|NA|TRBJ2-5|15|TRBV19
TGTGCCAGTAGTATTGTAACGTCGGGGCAAGAGACCCAGTACTTC
CASSIVTSGQETQYF
>NA|NA|TRBJ2-7|14|TRBV4-3
TGCGCCAGCAGCCAAGGCCCGTTCGGGGACGAGCAGTACTTC
CASSQGPFGDEQYF
>few|NA|TRBJ1-3|16|TRBV7-6
TGTGCCAGCAGCAAATCTCCGGGAGCCTCTGGAAACACCATATATTTT
CASSKSPGASGNTIYF
>once|NA|TRBJ2-2|14|TRBV2
TGTGCCAGCATAACGGAGTTCAACGCCCGGGAGCTGTTTTTT
CASITEFNARELFF
>once|TRBD1|TRBJ1-1|17|TRBV30
TGTGCCTCGAGAGGCCCTTCCCGATCAGGGGGCCTCACTGAAGCTTTCTTT
CASRGPSRSGGLTEAFF
>NA|TRBD1|TRBJ2-3|15|TRBV27
TGTGCCAGCAGTCGGACAGGATCTACCCTAGATACGCAGTATTTT
CASSRTGSTLDTQYF
>once|TRBD2|TRBJ2-5|14|TRBV5-4
TGTGCCAGCAGATTAGCGGGGAACCAAGAGACCCAGTACTTC
CASRLAGNQETQYF
>once|TRBD1|TRBJ2-7|15|TRBV7-6
TGTGCCAGCAGCTTACTTGGACAGGGGGCGGGTGAGCAGTACTTC
CASSLLGQGAGEQYF
>NA|TRBD2|TRBJ2-2|15|TRBV7-7
TGTGCTAGCACCCCGGGGGGTCGCGGTACCGGGGAGCTGTTTTTT
CASTPGGRGTGELFF
>NA|NA|TRBJ1-3|13|TRBV9
TGTGCCAGCAGCTTAAGTGGGGGCAACACCATATATTTT
CASSLSGGNTIYF
>few|TRBD2|TRBJ2-3|15|TRBV29-1
TGCAGCGTTGACGGGCTAGCGGGGGGGACAGATACGCAGTATTTT
CSVDGLAGGTDTQYF
>NA|TRBD2|TRBJ2-5|15|TRBV6-2/TRBV6-3
TGTGCCAGCAGTTTAGCGGGGGGGAGTATAGAGACCCAGTACTTC
CASSLAGGSIETQYF
>NA|NA|TRBJ2-7|14|TRBV2
TGTGCCAGCAGTGAAGGGGCGCTCGCTTACGAGCAGTACTTC
CASSEGALAYEQYF
>NA|TRBD1|TRBJ2-6|15|TRBV7-3
TGTGCCAGCAGCCAGAAGCGGACAGGGGACAACGTCCTGACTTTC
CASSQKRTGDNVLTF
>NA|NA|TRBJ2-2|16|TRBV7-8
TGTGCCAGCAGCCTCTCGGCAGGGCCGACAACCGGGGAGCTGTTTTTT
CASSLSAGPTTGELFF
>few|NA|TRBJ1-4|13|TRBV7-8
TGTGCCAGCAGCTTAGATTTGACAGGCTCGGTGTTTTTT
CASSLDLTGSVFF
>once|NA|TRBJ2-1|14|TRBV10-3
TGTGCCATCAGTGAGAGTCAGTCCTACAATGAGCAGTTCTTC
CAISESQSYNEQFF
>NA|TRBD1|TRBJ2-3|18|TRBV10-3
TGTGCCATCAGTGAGTCCCCAGGGGGCACAGGAAGCACAGATACGCAGTATTTT
CAISESPGGTGSTDTQYF
>NA|NA|TRBJ1-5|12|TRBV2
TGTGCCAGCAGTGCCCAAAATCAGCCCCAGCATTTT
CASSAQNQPQHF
>few|NA|TRBJ2-2|13|TRBV2
TGTGCCAGCAGGGGGGCAAACACCGGGGAGCTGTTTTTT
CASRGANTGELFF
>NA|TRBD1|TRBJ1-6|15|TRBV10-3
TGTGCCATCAGCACTTCCGGGACAGGGAATTCACCCCTCCACTTT
CAISTSGTGNSPLHF
>NA|NA|TRBJ1-1|14|TRBV7-8
TGTGCCAGCAGCTCCGACCCCGGGGACACTGAAGCTTTCTTT
CASSSDPGDTEAFF
>NA|TRBD1|TRBJ2-7|14|TRBV2
TGTGCCAGCAGTGGGGACAGGGAAAACGGCGAGCAGTACTTC
CASSGDRENGEQYF
>once|TRBD2|TRBJ2-3|15|TRBV3-1/TRBV3-2
TGTGCCAGCAGCCTCGGGACTAGCGGGAAAGATACGCAGTATTTT
CASSLGTSGKDTQYF
>NA|NA|TRBJ1-3|14|TRBV5-1
TGCGCCAGCAGCTTAACAAGCTCTGGAAACACCATATATTTT
CASSLTSSGNTIYF
>NA|TRBD1|TRBJ1-4|15|TRBV6-5
TGTGCCAGCAGCCCCCGACAGGGAGGATCTGAAAAACTGTTTTTT
CASSPRQGGSEKLFF
>once|TRBD1|TRBJ1-2|16|TRBV14
TGTGCCAGCAGCCAAGGTGGGACAGCCAGTAACTATGGCTACACCTTC
CASSQGGTASNYGYTF
>NA|NA|TRBJ2-4|13|TRBV30
TGTGCCTGGAGTTCGAGAGGGGGTTCCATTCAGTACTTC
CAWSSRGGSIQYF
>few|TRBD2|TRBJ2-2|16|TRBV30
TGTGCCTGGGATGGGACTAGCGGATCGAACACCGGGGAGCTGTTTTTT
CAWDGTSGSNTGELFF
>NA|NA|TRBJ2-3|13|TRBV21-1
TGTGCCAGCCCTAAACAGGGAGAAGATACGCAGTATTTT
CASPKQGEDTQYF
>NA|TRBD2|TRBJ2-1|16|TRBV10-3
TGTGCCATCAGTGAGTCCAGACTAGCGGGGGGAAGGGAGCAGTTCTTC
CAISESRLAGGREQFF
>NA|TRBD1|TRBJ2-1|15|TRBV5-4
TGTGCCAGCAGCCCCCGGGACAGACTAAACAATGAGCAGTTCTTC
CASSPRDRLNNEQFF
>NA|TRBD2|TRBJ2-3|17|TRBV7-3
TGTGCCAGCAGCTTATTCGGTAGCGGGGGGGCCGGCGATACGCAGTATTTT
CASSLFGSGGAGDTQYF
>NA|TRBD2|TRBJ2-5|15|TRBV5-1
TGCGCCAGCAGCTTGAGGCTAGCGGGGGTGCAGACCCAGTACTTC
CASSLRLAGVQTQYF
>NA|NA|TRBJ1-4|14|TRBV5-4
TGTGCCAGCAGCTTGGCAGGAAGGAATGAAAAACTGTTTTTT
CASSLAGRNEKLFF
>NA|NA|TRBJ2-7|15|TRBV30
TGTGCCTGGAGTATGCCGGGGGGCGCGATACGGGAGCAGTACTTC
CAWSMPGGAIREQYF
>once|NA|TRBJ1-6|15|TRBV7-8
TGTGCCAGCAGCTTAGATCAGGGGCTGGTTTCACCCCTCCACTTT
CASSLDQGLVSPLHF
>NA|TRBD1|TRBJ2-7|14|TRBV6-5
TGTGCCAGCAGCCTGACAGGGGACGACGACGAGCAGTACTTC
CASSLTGDDDEQYF
>NA|NA|TRBJ2-3|15|TRBV5-3
TGTGCCAGATCCGGACGGGGGGCAGGCACAGATACGCAGTATTTT
CARSGRGAGTDTQYF
>NA|NA|TRBJ2-1|15|TRBV10-3
TGTGCCATCACCCCGGGGTGGGAGACCTACAATGAGCAGTTCTTC
CAITPGWETYNEQFF
>once|TRBD1|TRBJ2-6|15|TRBV6-2/TRBV6-3
TGTGCCAGCAGCTTACAGGGGTCAGGGGCCAACGTCCTGACTTTC
CASSLQGSGANVLTF
>NA|TRBD1|TRBJ2-7|15|TRBV18
TGTGCCAGCTCACCGCAGAGGGGACAGGGCTACGAGCAGTACTTC
CASSPQRGQGYEQYF
>few|TRBD1|TRBJ1-1|13|TRBV30
TGTGCCTGGGGGACAGGGTTCAACACTGAAGCTTTCTTT
CAWGTGFNTEAFF
>NA|NA|TRBJ2-1|15|TRBV7-9
TGTGCCAGCAGCTTAACGGGGGTCCGACTTTTTGAGCAGTTCTTC
CASSLTGVRLFEQFF
>NA|TRBD1|TRBJ1-6|14|TRBV18
TGTGCCAGCTCACTCAACAGGGGAAATTCACCCCTCCACTTT
CASSLNRGNSPLHF
>NA|TRBD2|TRBJ2-3|14|TRBV18
TGTGCCAGCACAGCGGGGGTAATGACAGATACGCAGTATTTT
CASTAGVMTDTQYF
>NA|NA|TRBJ2-3|12|TRBV11-2
TGTGCCAGCAGCTTAAACGGAGATACGCAGTATTTT
CASSLNGDTQYF
>NA|TRBD1|TRBJ1-5|18|TRBV28
TGTGCCAGCAGTTTAGACAGGGGACGGGTTGGGAGCAATCAGCCCCAGCATTTT
CASSLDRGRVGSNQPQHF
>NA|NA|TRBJ1-1|13|TRBV5-1
TGCGCCAGCAGCTCTCAGGGGAACACTGAAGCTTTCTTT
CASSSQGNTEAFF
>NA|NA|TRBJ2-2|15|TRBV5-6
TGTGCCAGCAGCTTGCGCACGGGGGTGGACGGGGAGCTGTTTTTT
CASSLRTGVDGELFF